A selection of T cell receptor beta chains follows, all from one sample in a study of response to subunit inactivated influenza vaccine. TCRdb re-derived calls from the RT-PCR reads in MiXCR, one entry per CDR3 protein. Here the sample spans 500,000 to 650,000 distinct CDR3 sequences, roughly 8.2% being singletons. The sample here was PBMCs from blood, taken less than 30 months after vaccination. The receptors originated from a man between 50 and 69 years old who received an inactivated influenza vaccine. The CDR3 runs from the conserved cysteine through the conserved F or W. Each record gives: CDR3 protein, CDR3 DNA, clone size, V gene, D gene, J gene. D genes are given only for firm matches. Size values are once, few and many counts, or a class for expanded clones, and some rows have none.

CDR3aa: CAISERVSPSGDSYF; CDR3nt: TGTGCCATCAGTGAGAGGGTTAGCCCGAGTGGGGATTCGTATTTT; abundance: few; v_gene: TRBV10-3; d_gene: -; j_gene: TRBJ2-3
CDR3aa: CASSYTRPVGNEKLFF; CDR3nt: TGTGCCAGCAGTTACACGCGGCCCGTGGGAAATGAAAAACTGTTTTTT; abundance: few; v_gene: TRBV6-5; d_gene: -; j_gene: TRBJ1-4
CDR3aa: CATRGTGGWNTQYF; CDR3nt: TGTGCCACCAGGGGGACAGGGGGATGGAATACGCAGTATTTT; abundance: many; v_gene: TRBV15; d_gene: TRBD1; j_gene: TRBJ2-3
CDR3aa: CASSFLTGTENNEQFF; CDR3nt: TGTGCCAGCAGCTTTCTTACCGGGACTGAAAACAATGAGCAGTTCTTC; abundance: -; v_gene: TRBV7-8; d_gene: -; j_gene: TRBJ2-1
CDR3aa: CASGQEMNTEAFF; CDR3nt: TGTGCCAGCGGACAGGAAATGAACACTGAAGCTTTCTTT; abundance: many; v_gene: TRBV7-9; d_gene: TRBD1; j_gene: TRBJ1-1
CDR3aa: CSARVGGNQPQHF; CDR3nt: TGCAGTGCTAGAGTGGGGGGCAATCAGCCCCAGCATTTT; abundance: few; v_gene: TRBV20-1; d_gene: -; j_gene: TRBJ1-5
CDR3aa: CSANKPGTGELFF; CDR3nt: TGCAGTGCAAACAAACCGGGTACCGGGGAGCTGTTTTTT; abundance: few; v_gene: TRBV20-1; d_gene: -; j_gene: TRBJ2-2
CDR3aa: CASHIETGELFF; CDR3nt: TGCGCCAGCCATATAGAAACCGGGGAGCTGTTTTTT; abundance: few; v_gene: TRBV5-1; d_gene: -; j_gene: TRBJ2-2
CDR3aa: CATSPGQGTRDTQYF; CDR3nt: TGTGCCACCAGTCCGGGGCAGGGGACCAGGGATACGCAGTATTTT; abundance: few; v_gene: TRBV24-1; d_gene: -; j_gene: TRBJ2-3
CDR3aa: CASRGMRETQYF; CDR3nt: TGTGCCAGCAGGGGGATGAGAGAGACCCAGTACTTC; abundance: -; v_gene: TRBV12-3/TRBV12-4; d_gene: -; j_gene: TRBJ2-5
CDR3aa: CASSSSGRNNEQFF; CDR3nt: TGTGCCAGCAGCTCTAGCGGGAGGAACAATGAGCAGTTCTTC; abundance: -; v_gene: TRBV7-3; d_gene: TRBD2; j_gene: TRBJ2-1
CDR3aa: CSVVGTSGADTQYF; CDR3nt: TGCAGCGTCGTAGGGACTAGCGGGGCAGATACGCAGTATTTT; abundance: many; v_gene: TRBV29-1; d_gene: TRBD2; j_gene: TRBJ2-3
CDR3aa: CSVVRTGARGETQYF; CDR3nt: TGCAGCGTTGTACGAACAGGGGCACGAGGGGAGACCCAGTACTTC; abundance: few; v_gene: TRBV29-1; d_gene: TRBD1; j_gene: TRBJ2-5
CDR3aa: CSARTWGASGANVLTF; CDR3nt: TGCAGTGCTAGAACCTGGGGGGCTTCTGGGGCCAACGTCCTGACTTTC; abundance: few; v_gene: TRBV20-1; d_gene: -; j_gene: TRBJ2-6
CDR3aa: CATNGLTGNYEQYF; CDR3nt: TGTGCCACCAACGGCCTGACAGGGAACTACGAGCAGTACTTC; abundance: few; v_gene: TRBV24-1; d_gene: TRBD1; j_gene: TRBJ2-7
CDR3aa: CASSTGLAIPGWTGELFF; CDR3nt: TGTGCCAGCAGTACTGGACTAGCGATTCCTGGGTGGACCGGGGAGCTGTTTTTT; abundance: -; v_gene: TRBV6-2/TRBV6-3; d_gene: TRBD2; j_gene: TRBJ2-2
CDR3aa: CAISESGFKNPYEQYF; CDR3nt: TGTGCCATCAGTGAGTCGGGGTTCAAAAACCCCTACGAGCAGTACTTC; abundance: few; v_gene: TRBV10-3; d_gene: -; j_gene: TRBJ2-7
CDR3aa: CSAARTGTYEQYF; CDR3nt: TGCAGTGCTGCCCGTACTGGGACGTACGAGCAGTACTTC; abundance: -; v_gene: TRBV20-1; d_gene: -; j_gene: TRBJ2-7
CDR3aa: CASSLEGGLAGAYNEQFF; CDR3nt: TGCGCCAGCAGCTTGGAGGGGGGACTAGCGGGAGCCTACAATGAGCAGTTCTTC; abundance: -; v_gene: TRBV5-1; d_gene: TRBD2; j_gene: TRBJ2-1
CDR3aa: CASSEHAKGSGNTIYF; CDR3nt: TGTGCCAGCAGTGAACATGCGAAGGGCTCTGGAAACACCATATATTTT; abundance: few; v_gene: TRBV6-1; d_gene: -; j_gene: TRBJ1-3
CDR3aa: CASSPRTGWTGELFF; CDR3nt: TGTGCCAGCTCACCAAGGACAGGGTGGACCGGGGAGCTGTTTTTT; abundance: -; v_gene: TRBV18; d_gene: TRBD1; j_gene: TRBJ2-2
CDR3aa: CASSHRDFSTDTQYF; CDR3nt: TGTGCCAGCAGTCACCGGGACTTTAGCACAGATACGCAGTATTTT; abundance: few; v_gene: TRBV12-3/TRBV12-4; d_gene: -; j_gene: TRBJ2-3
CDR3aa: CSARAVISGRSRSYEQYF; CDR3nt: TGCAGTGCTAGAGCGGTGATTAGCGGGAGGTCACGCTCCTACGAGCAGTACTTC; abundance: many; v_gene: TRBV20-1; d_gene: TRBD2; j_gene: TRBJ2-7